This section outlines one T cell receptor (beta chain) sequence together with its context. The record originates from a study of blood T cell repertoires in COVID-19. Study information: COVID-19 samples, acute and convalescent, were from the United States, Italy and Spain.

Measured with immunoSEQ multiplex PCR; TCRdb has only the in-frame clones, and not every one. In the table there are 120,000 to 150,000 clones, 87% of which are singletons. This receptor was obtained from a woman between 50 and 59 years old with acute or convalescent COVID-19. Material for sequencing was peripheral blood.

The CDR3 nucleotides are TGTGCCAGCAGCTTAGGGCCTTCCTACGAGCAGTACTTC. Translated, it gives CASSLGPSYEQYF. This sequence joins TRBV7-3 and TRBJ2-7, with D uncertain. The length of the CDR3 is 13 residues. In germline, CDR1 is SGHTA, CDR2 FQGTGA. Between the trimmed V and J ends, which lost 2 bases and 1 base, there was a span of 6 bases.